Listed below are T cell receptor beta chains from one sample, sequenced in a study of Graves' ophthalmopathy and Graves' hyperthyroidism. A single record per CDR3 protein comes from TCRdb applying MiXCR to the multiplex PCR reads. Here the sample spans around 520,000 distinct CDR3 sequences, 35% to 40% being singletons. The sample was peripheral blood or thyroid tissue (not recorded which). The receptors come from an adult man with Graves' hyperthyroidism. Both conserved end residues are part of each CDR3.

J gene: TRBJ2-2; V gene: TRBV9; CDR3 protein: CASSVATGRELFF
J gene: TRBJ2-7; V gene: TRBV7-8; CDR3 protein: CASSTGGSSHEQYF
J gene: TRBJ2-7; V gene: TRBV20-1; CDR3 protein: CSASSSLRGSSYGQYF
J gene: TRBJ2-7; V gene: TRBV3-1; CDR3 protein: CASSQPDTYEQYF
J gene: TRBJ1-2; V gene: TRBV2; CDR3 protein: CASSEGDRFFYGYTF
J gene: TRBJ2-3; V gene: TRBV7-9; CDR3 protein: CASSVSGGAPDTQYF
J gene: TRBJ1-2; V gene: TRBV29-1; CDR3 protein: CSLSRTYGYTF
J gene: TRBJ1-2; V gene: TRBV4-2; CDR3 protein: CASSQDHAGTVNYGYTF
J gene: TRBJ2-7; V gene: TRBV12-3/TRBV12-4; CDR3 protein: CASSPGLANYEQYF
J gene: TRBJ1-6; V gene: TRBV25-1; CDR3 protein: CARDLVAPNSPLHF
J gene: TRBJ2-2; V gene: TRBV12-3/TRBV12-4; CDR3 protein: CASTVTSPGELFF
J gene: TRBJ1-2; V gene: TRBV4-1; CDR3 protein: CASSQGTGVYGYTF
J gene: TRBJ1-2; V gene: TRBV29-1; CDR3 protein: CSVGTGGYGYTF
J gene: TRBJ2-1; V gene: TRBV2; CDR3 protein: CAMLGPRTLDEQFF
J gene: TRBJ2-7; V gene: TRBV2; CDR3 protein: CASSVYGNEQYF
J gene: TRBJ2-5; V gene: TRBV7-3; CDR3 protein: CASSSRDGLDETQYF
J gene: TRBJ2-2; V gene: TRBV24-1; CDR3 protein: CATSDRGQKTPGSCFF
J gene: TRBJ2-2; V gene: TRBV9; CDR3 protein: CASSQDWTVLGNTGELFF
J gene: TRBJ2-2; V gene: TRBV5-6; CDR3 protein: CASSLLEGGTGELFF
J gene: TRBJ2-7; V gene: TRBV11-2; CDR3 protein: CASSLDPPASGGAYEQYF
J gene: TRBJ2-2; V gene: TRBV29-1; CDR3 protein: CSVEDAGGGTGELFF
J gene: TRBJ2-7; V gene: TRBV29-1; CDR3 protein: CSVVSGDSYEQYF
J gene: TRBJ2-1; V gene: TRBV15; CDR3 protein: CATSRDYQNEQFF
J gene: TRBJ1-1; V gene: TRBV9; CDR3 protein: CASSVGIGNTEAFF
J gene: TRBJ2-5; V gene: TRBV20-1; CDR3 protein: CSAPGRQETQYF
J gene: TRBJ1-5; V gene: TRBV19; CDR3 protein: CASSEGAYEHF
J gene: TRBJ1-4; V gene: TRBV20-1; CDR3 protein: CSAIIREGEKLFF
J gene: TRBJ1-1; V gene: TRBV7-2; CDR3 protein: CASSGSSSEAFF
J gene: TRBJ2-7; V gene: TRBV9; CDR3 protein: CASRPVDSYEQYF
J gene: TRBJ1-1; V gene: TRBV19; CDR3 protein: CASSPLTGHLEVEAFF
J gene: TRBJ2-5; V gene: TRBV29-1; CDR3 protein: CSVEAPRETQYF
J gene: TRBJ2-7; V gene: TRBV7-7; CDR3 protein: CARDRTSSDEQYF
J gene: TRBJ2-1; V gene: TRBV20-1; CDR3 protein: CSAREGQGGNEQFF
J gene: TRBJ1-1; V gene: TRBV12-3/TRBV12-4; CDR3 protein: CASSLRFTEAFF
J gene: TRBJ1-1; V gene: TRBV19; CDR3 protein: CASSWDREGLNTEAFF
J gene: TRBJ2-2; V gene: TRBV9; CDR3 protein: CASTPVAGLNTGELFF
J gene: TRBJ2-5; V gene: TRBV2; CDR3 protein: CASRTGETQYF
J gene: TRBJ2-5; V gene: TRBV6-5; CDR3 protein: CASKSRGLETQYF
J gene: TRBJ2-3; V gene: TRBV28; CDR3 protein: CASRKGGSTDTQYF
J gene: TRBJ1-4; V gene: TRBV2; CDR3 protein: CASPSGTANEKLFF
J gene: TRBJ1-1; V gene: TRBV30; CDR3 protein: CAWSKGERVNTEAFF
J gene: TRBJ2-7; V gene: TRBV29-1; CDR3 protein: CSVEVAGEGNEQYF
J gene: TRBJ2-7; V gene: TRBV6-1; CDR3 protein: CASSVAGTGQEQYF
J gene: TRBJ1-5; V gene: TRBV2; CDR3 protein: CASSEARRNQPQHF
J gene: TRBJ2-3; V gene: TRBV20-1; CDR3 protein: CSARDPRDGTDTQYF
J gene: .; V gene: TRBV20-1; CDR3 protein: CSARGGGEGELFF
J gene: TRBJ2-7; V gene: TRBV27; CDR3 protein: CASSVGTEQYF
J gene: TRBJ2-5; V gene: TRBV12-3/TRBV12-4; CDR3 protein: CASSISGTSKTQYF
J gene: TRBJ2-2; V gene: TRBV29-1; CDR3 protein: CSVTSGELFF
J gene: TRBJ1-5; V gene: TRBV5-4; CDR3 protein: CASSLGLAGGQPQHF
J gene: TRBJ2-3; V gene: TRBV7-9; CDR3 protein: CASSWPEREGTDTQYF
J gene: .; V gene: TRBV24-1; CDR3 protein: CATSNSIVRSEQYF